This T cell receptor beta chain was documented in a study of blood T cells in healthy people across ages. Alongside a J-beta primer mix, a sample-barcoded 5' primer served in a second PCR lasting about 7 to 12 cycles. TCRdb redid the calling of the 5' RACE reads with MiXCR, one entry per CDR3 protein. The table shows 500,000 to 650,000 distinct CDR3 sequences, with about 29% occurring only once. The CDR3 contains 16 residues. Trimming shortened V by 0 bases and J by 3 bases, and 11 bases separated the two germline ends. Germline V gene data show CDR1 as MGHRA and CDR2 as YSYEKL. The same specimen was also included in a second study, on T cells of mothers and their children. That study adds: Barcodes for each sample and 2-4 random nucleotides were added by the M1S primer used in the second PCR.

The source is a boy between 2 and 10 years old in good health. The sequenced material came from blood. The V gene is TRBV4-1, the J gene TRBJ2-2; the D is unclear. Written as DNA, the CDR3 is TGCGCCAGCAGCCAAGATCGGCAGTCCCACACCGGGGAGCTGTTTTTT. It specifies CASSQDRQSHTGELFF.